One sample yielded the 32 T cell receptor beta chains listed below, sequenced in a study of T cell changes during pregnancy in multiple sclerosis. TCRdb's copy holds only in-frame clones and misses some; the assay was immunoSEQ multiplex PCR. Among about 40,000 clones, approximately 90% were seen once, and the ten largest hold approximately 0.79%. The sequencing here drew on CD4+ T cells from peripheral blood mononuclear cells, taken before pregnancy. These receptors all come from a female donor with multiple sclerosis, enrolled in a pregnancy study.

V is TRBV5-1 and J is TRBJ2-2; 10 bases fit TRBD1. Germline V gene sequence: CDR1 SGHRS, CDR2 YFSETQ. J lost 1 base, V lost 4 bases, and 4 bases had no gene match. The CDR3 runs to 16 residues. The CDR3 DNA sequence: TGCGCCAGCAGCGGTGGACAGGGGGTGAACACCGGGGAGCTGTTTTTT. Translating it yields CASSGGQGVNTGELFF.

This chain uses TRBV6-5 with TRBJ2-5; D not certain. The CDR3 sequence is 11 residues long. Germline CDR1 and CDR2: MNHEY and SVGAGI. The V end lost 5 bases, the J end lost 7 bases, and 8 bases lay between the germline ends. CDR3 sequence: CASSPGGTQYF. The CDR3 DNA reads TGTGCCAGCAGTCCCGGTGGGACCCAGTACTTC.

The rearrangement uses TRBV5-6 and TRBJ1-3, with TRBD1 identical over 8 bases. Germline V gene lookup returns CDR1 SGHDT and CDR2 YYEEEE. J gave up 0 bases and V 0 bases, and 2 bases lay outside the gene matches. The CDR3 length is 16 residues. The CDR3 DNA reads as TGTGCCAGCAGCTTGGGACAGGGGACCTCTGGAAACACCATATATTTT. It encodes CASSLGQGTSGNTIYF.

The chain couples TRBV27 to TRBJ2-7; 8 bases are shared with TRBD1. Germline CDR1 reads MNHEY; CDR2 reads SMNVEV (reference sequence). CDR3 length: 13 amino acids. V shed 5 bases, J shed 3 bases, and the junction held 3 bases outside the gene matches. The CDR3, as DNA: TGTGCCAGCAGTCGGACAGGGAACTACGAGCAGTACTTC. Protein product: CASSRTGNYEQYF.

The chain uses TRBV14 and TRBJ2-5; 8 bases map to TRBD2. Germline V gene lookup returns CDR1 SGHDN and CDR2 FVKESK. After removal of 4 bases from V and 2 bases from J, the junction contained 9 bases not matched to a gene. This CDR3 has 16 amino acids. In DNA form, the CDR3 reads TGTGCCAGCAGCCTCGGGATAGCGGGACCTCAAGAGACCCAGTACTTC. It specifies CASSLGIAGPQETQYF. Filled out from reference TRBV14 and TRBJ2-5, the complete variable domain reads EAGVTQFPSHSVIEKGQTVTLRCDPISGHDNLYWYRRVMGKEIKFLLHFVKESKQDESGMPNNRFLAERTGGTYSTLKVQPAELEDSGVYFCASSLGIAGPQETQYFGPGTRLLVL.

The chain couples TRBV6-5 to TRBJ1-5, with D tentatively TRBD1 (5 bases). CDR1 is MNHEY and CDR2 is SVGAGI in the germline V gene. V was shortened by 5 bases and J by 6 bases, with 14 bases between the two germline ends. CDR3 length: 14 residues. DNA of the CDR3: TGTGCCAGCAGTCCCTGGGGGGGTGTTCAGCCCCAGCATTTT. Protein product: CASSPWGGVQPQHF.

The CDR3 DNA reads as TGTGCCAGCCAGACTAGCGGGGCAGATACGCAGTATTTT. Protein sequence: CASQTSGADTQYF. V usage is TRBV19 and J usage is TRBJ2-3; 11 nucleotides agree with TRBD2. The V and J ends lost 9 bases and 4 bases, in that order; junction bases with no gene match: 3. The CDR3 sequence is 13 residues long. CDR1 LNHDA and CDR2 SQIVND come from the germline V gene (reference sequence).

The chain uses TRBV28 and TRBJ2-2, with D hard to call. The CDR3 has 12 residues. Trimming left V 5 bases short and J 4 bases short, with 5 bases between. Germline V gives CDR1 MDHEN, CDR2 SYDVKM. In nucleotides, the CDR3 is TGTGCCAGCAGTCCATTCACCGGGGAGCTGTTTTTT. Amino acid sequence: CASSPFTGELFF.

A few counts support this clone. The V gene is TRBV7-2, the J gene TRBJ1-1, with D unresolved. V was pared by 5 bases and J by 0 bases, with 10 bases between. This CDR3 contains 14 residues. CDR1 is SGHTA and CDR2 is FQGNSA in the germline V gene. The CDR3 protein is CASSPGSMNTEAFF. CDR3 bases: TGTGCCAGCAGCCCAGGTTCTATGAACACTGAAGCTTTCTTT.

The V gene is TRBV28, the J gene TRBJ2-7; TRBD1 might be the D (5 bases). The CDR3 loop spans 15 amino acids. CDR1 MDHEN and CDR2 SYDVKM come from the germline V gene. With 3 bases removed from V and 0 bases from J, the gap between germline ends came to 12 bases. The CDR3, as DNA: TGTGCCAGCAGTTTCGCAGGGCCAAACTCCTACGAGCAGTACTTC. Protein: CASSFAGPNSYEQYF.

The chain has TRBV11-2 and TRBJ2-7; 7 nucleotides align to TRBD2. The CDR3 totals 15 residues. Germline assignment: CDR1 SGHAT and CDR2 FQNNGV. With V trimmed by 1 base and J by 6 bases, 9 bases remained unmatched. CDR3 nucleotides: TGTGCCAGCAGCTTAGGGACTAGTCTTTTGGGCGAGCAGTACTTC. Translation: CASSLGTSLLGEQYF.

This rearrangement joins TRBV7-9 to TRBJ1-2; possible D gene TRBD1, 6 bases. Trimming cost V 1 base and J 7 bases, with 7 bases left between them. Germline values: CDR1 SEHNR, CDR2 FQNEAQ (reference sequence). The CDR3 contains 12 residues. CDR3 coding DNA: TGTGCCAGCAGCTTAGAACAGGGTGGCTACACCTTC. Protein sequence: CASSLEQGGYTF.

In this sample, this clone turned up once. The gene calls are TRBV30 and TRBJ2-7; 8 bases map to TRBD2. Germline V gives CDR1 GTSNPN, CDR2 SVGIG (reference sequence). With 3 bases clipped from V and 1 base from J, the junction kept 8 bases outside the gene matches. The CDR3 has 15 residues. The CDR3 region is CAWRPSGSQSYEQYF. The CDR3 nucleotides are TGTGCCTGGAGACCCAGCGGGAGTCAATCCTACGAGCAGTACTTC.

The CDR3 DNA sequence: TGTGCCAGCTCACCCGCCGGGACATCCCCGCCTGAGCAGTTCTTC. Translated, it gives CASSPAGTSPPEQFF. The chain has TRBV18 and TRBJ2-1; perhaps TRBD1 as D (6 bases). The CDR3 contains 15 residues. CDR1 and CDR2 (germline): KGHSH, LQKENI. The V end lost 3 bases, the J end lost 9 bases, and 18 bases lay between the germline ends.

The chain is built from TRBV4-2 and TRBJ2-1; the D gene is possibly TRBD2 (5 bases). V lost 0 bases to trimming and J lost 4 bases, with 16 bases between them. Per the germline V gene, CDR1 is LGHNA and CDR2 is YNFKEQ. This CDR3 is built from 17 residues. CDR3 DNA: TGTGCCAGCAGCCAAGAGGGTGCGGCTAGCCGGTACAATGAGCAGTTCTTC. Translating gives CASSQEGAASRYNEQFF.

The chain carries TRBV13 and TRBJ2-3; TRBD1 matches 8 bases. Germline CDR1 and CDR2: PRHDT and FYEKMQ (reference sequence). The length of the CDR3 is 15 residues. V lost 5 bases, J lost 5 bases, and 9 bases stayed unmatched. The CDR3 spells CASSVTVQGGDTQYF. CDR3 sequence (DNA): TGTGCCAGCAGCGTAACCGTACAGGGGGGAGATACGCAGTATTTT.

The gene calls are TRBV6-5 and TRBJ2-3; 7 positions agree with TRBD1. The CDR3 has 16 residues. The ends lost 4 bases at V and 0 bases at J; junction bases unmatched: 7. Germline V gene data show CDR1 as MNHEY and CDR2 as SVGAGI. This CDR3 reads CASSSQTGLSTDTQYF. In DNA form, the CDR3 reads TGTGCCAGCAGTTCCCAGACAGGGCTAAGCACAGATACGCAGTATTTT.

This chain links TRBV11-3 with TRBJ2-1; 11 positions agree with TRBD2. The CDR3 consists of 15 residues. Germline CDR1 is SGHNT and CDR2 is YENEEA. Trimming at V came to 3 bases and at J to 6 bases, leaving 4 bases not matched to a gene. Here the CDR3 DNA reads TGTGCCAGCAGCTTCACTAGCGGGAGTGGCAATGAGCAGTTCTTC. As protein: CASSFTSGSGNEQFF.

The chain links TRBV6-1 to TRBJ1-3; TRBD1 might be the D (5 bases). The CDR3 covers 14 residues. Germline CDR1 MNHNS, CDR2 SASEGT. Trimming took off 10 bases at V and 4 bases at J, with 17 bases between the two ends. CDR3 sequence: CANSEGDPGNTIYF. The CDR3, as DNA: TGTGCCAACTCCGAAGGGGATCCGGGAAACACCATATATTTT.

The CDR3 is CASSYSIQATSAQYF. DNA for the CDR3: TGTGCCAGCAGTTACTCGATACAGGCGACTTCGGCCCAGTACTTC. This rearrangement joins TRBV6-5 to TRBJ2-5; D is possibly TRBD1 (5 bases). V gave up 0 bases and J gave up 9 bases, with 17 bases separating them. Germline V gene data show CDR1 as MNHEY and CDR2 as SVGAGI. The CDR3 covers 15 residues.

This chain joins TRBV28 and TRBJ2-7, with D tentatively TRBD2 (5 bases). Germline CDR1 MDHEN, CDR2 SYDVKM. V shed 5 bases and J shed 3 bases, with 14 bases lying between them. The CDR3 is made up of 14 amino acids. The CDR3, as DNA: TGTGCCAGCAGTAGAAAGGACTGGAGCTACGAGCAGTACTTC. It encodes CASSRKDWSYEQYF.

The chain joins TRBV6-1 to TRBJ2-1, with TRBD2 matching 10 bases. Germline loops: CDR1 MNHNS, CDR2 SASEGT. The CDR3 is 15 amino acids. V trimming: 6 bases; J trimming: 9 bases; junction bases outside the gene matches: 11. CDR3 sequence: CASRESGRAHGEQFF. In DNA, the CDR3 is TGTGCCAGCAGGGAGAGCGGGAGGGCCCACGGTGAGCAGTTCTTC.

With respect to this clone: At one end the junction does not follow the germline gene, possibly because of a read error. J is TRBJ2-1 and V is TRBV5-4; 10 bases fit TRBD1. CDR3 length: 15 amino acids. CDR1 SGHNT and CDR2 YYREEE come from the germline V gene (reference sequence). For the CDR3, the DNA is TGTTCCAGCAGCACGGGACAGGGGACCTACAATGAGCAGTTCTTC. It specifies CSSSTGQGTYNEQFF.

V and J are TRBV12-2 and TRBJ2-5; no check of the table's D call, TRBD1, against the DNA was made. TRBV12-2 is listed as a pseudogene. There are 19 residues in the CDR3. The CDR3 DNA follows: TGTGCAAGTCGCTTACCCGGCCTCCCGGGACACGCAGACCAAGAGACCCAGTACTTC. The encoded protein is CASRLPGLPGHADQETQYF.

The chain uses TRBV10-3 and TRBJ1-2; D possibly corresponds to TRBD1 (5 bases). Germline assignment: CDR1 ENHRY and CDR2 SYGVKD. The CDR3 consists of 14 residues. Trimming cost V 0 bases and J 7 bases, with 12 bases left between them. CDR3 loop: CAISESGQGSGYTF. The CDR3 DNA sequence: TGTGCCATCAGTGAGTCTGGGCAGGGAAGTGGCTACACCTTC.

The genes are TRBV19 and TRBJ2-1; tentative D call: TRBD2 (5 bases). CDR3 length: 16 amino acids. Germline loops: CDR1 LNHDA, CDR2 SQIVND (reference sequence). V lost 0 bases to trimming and J lost 7 bases, with 16 bases between them. The DNA for the CDR3 is TGTGCCAGTAGTATAGATCCAGCGCCCCGAGGGAATGAGCAGTTCTTC. Encoded protein: CASSIDPAPRGNEQFF.

The chain recombines TRBV19 with TRBJ1-2; weak D call: TRBD1 (6 bases). With 8 bases removed from V and 2 bases from J, the gap between germline ends came to 21 bases. The V gene's germline CDR1 is LNHDA and CDR2 SQIVND (reference sequence). This CDR3 is 16 amino acids long. The CDR3 sequence: CASWGPRRGGNYGYTF. As DNA, the CDR3 is TGTGCCAGTTGGGGCCCCCGCAGGGGCGGAAACTATGGCTACACCTTC.

V usage is TRBV19 and J usage is TRBJ2-3; perhaps TRBD2 as D (7 bases). The CDR3 runs to 17 residues. Germline V lookup: CDR1 LNHDA, CDR2 SQIVND (reference sequence). V lost 6 bases and J 2 bases, leaving 21 bases between the germline ends. The CDR3 sequence: CASRTAGQTDVTDTQYF. As DNA, the CDR3 is TGTGCCAGTAGAACAGCGGGACAAACGGACGTCACAGATACGCAGTATTTT.

This rearrangement joins TRBV29-1 to TRBJ2-3; D is possibly TRBD2 (6 bases). This CDR3 spans 16 amino acids. CDR1 is SQVTM and CDR2 is ANQGSEA in the germline V gene. Trimming pared 2 bases from V and 0 bases from J, leaving 15 bases between. CDR3 protein: CSVETYRGLSTDTQYF. The CDR3 DNA is TGCAGCGTTGAAACCTACCGAGGACTAAGCACAGATACGCAGTATTTT.

The genes are TRBV5-8 and TRBJ2-7; 11 nucleotides match TRBD2. Germline lookup yields CDR1 SGHTS and CDR2 YDEGEE. The CDR3 has 15 residues. After removal of 0 bases from V and 10 bases from J, the junction contained 9 bases not matched to a gene. CDR3 in DNA: TGTGCCAGCAGCTTGGCGGGGACTAGCGGAAGGGTACAGTACTTC. It translates to CASSLAGTSGRVQYF.

This rearrangement joins TRBV30 to TRBJ2-7; TRBD1 might be the D (6 bases). V was clipped by 3 bases and J by 2 bases, with 11 bases between them. The germline V gene has CDR1 GTSNPN and CDR2 SVGIG (reference sequence). The CDR3 length is 13 residues. The CDR3 spells CAWRVRGPYEQYF. CDR3 coding DNA: TGTGCCTGGAGAGTCAGGGGACCCTACGAGCAGTACTTC.

The CDR3 sequence: CASSLGRTSGGADTQYF. The CDR3 DNA reads TGTGCCAGCAGCTTGGGAAGGACTAGCGGGGGGGCAGATACGCAGTATTTT. This chain joins TRBV5-6 and TRBJ2-3; 15 nucleotides line up with TRBD2. The V segment lost 0 bases and the J segment 4 bases; nucleotides outside the gene matches: 3. Germline V gene sequence: CDR1 SGHDT, CDR2 YYEEEE. The CDR3 is 17 residues long.